Many counts were recorded for the clone carrying this T cell receptor (beta chain). Its specificity is not known. CDR1 is SGHTA, CDR2 FQGNSA, per germline. Trimming left V 1 base short and J 0 bases short, with 10 bases between. CDR3 length equals 17 residues. The sample belongs to a study of T cells in Graves' hyperthyroidism and ophthalmopathy. Overall study findings and caveats: Researchers found most expanded thyroid clonotypes above 0.001 in blood as well.

The source material, RNA transcripts, was used to amplify TCR beta CDR3 regions. The HTBI set primed first-round TCR CDR3 RT-PCR. Using its own MiXCR run on the multiplex PCR reads, TCRdb lists one record per CDR3 protein. The profile shows roughly 700,000 distinct CDR3 sequences, roughly 32% of them singletons. Graves' hyperthyroidism without ophthalmopathy progression within 18 months was termed stable. Diagnosis relied on clinical symptoms, serum thyroxine and TRAb, thyroid ultrasound and orbital computed tomography. Over 8 ml fresh peripheral blood yielded the PBMCs. Input material: blood. The V and J genes are TRBV7-2 and TRBJ2-6; D gene uncertain. This sequence originates from a middle-aged woman with Graves' hyperthyroidism. In nucleotides, the CDR3 is TGTGCCAGCAGCTTAGGCAGGACGGACTCTGGGGCCAACGTCCTGACTTTC. The encoded protein is CASSLGRTDSGANVLTF. The full variable domain, its missing parts supplied by reference TRBV7-2 and TRBJ2-6, is GAGVSQSPSNKVTEKGKDVELRCDPISGHTALYWYRQSLGQGLEFLIYFQGNSAPDKSGLPSDRFSAERTGGSVSTLTIQRTQQEDSAVYLCASSLGRTDSGANVLTFGAGSRLTVL.